These 23 T cell receptor beta chains share one sample of origin, sequenced in a study of T-cell memory formation after mild COVID-19. MiXCR, applied by TCRdb to the 5' RACE reads, yields one record per CDR3 protein. Of fewer than 450,000 distinct CDR3 sequences in the sample, over 20% were seen once. Sequencing was carried out using PBMCs or a T cell subset sorted from them (not recorded which). The receptors originated from an adult woman who had mild COVID-19 (a few samples of this study predate the infection). Cell type and time point are not known.

This clonotype was counted only a few times. The chain employs TRBV20-1 and TRBJ2-5; TRBD2 agrees at 9 bases. Germline trimming cut 6 bases from V and 4 bases from J; bases unmatched to any gene: 6. Germline V gene sequence: CDR1 DFQATT, CDR2 SNEGSKA (reference sequence). There are 13 residues in the CDR3. CDR3 region: CSAAGTSRETQYF. CDR3 in DNA: TGCAGTGCCGCCGGGACTAGCAGAGAGACCCAGTACTTC.

Notes on this clonotype: One end of the junction varies from germline; a read error may be responsible. The rearrangement joins TRBV9 to TRBJ1-1; possible D gene TRBD1, 6 bases. The germline CDR1 and CDR2 sequences are SGDLS and YYNGEE. This CDR3 spans 14 amino acids. DNA of the CDR3: TGTGCCAGCAGCGCGTCAGGGGAGGACACTGAATCTTTCTTT. Protein: CASSASGEDTESFF.

The chain has TRBV5-6 and TRBJ1-5; possibly TRBD1 for D (5 bases). Trimming shortened V by 4 bases and J by 11 bases, and 16 bases separated the two germline ends. Germline assignment: CDR1 SGHDT and CDR2 YYEEEE. The CDR3 has 13 amino acids. For the CDR3, the DNA is TGTGCCAGCAGCACCCGGGACGGTCTGGCCCAGCATTTT. Its protein is CASSTRDGLAQHF. Together with reference TRBV5-6 and TRBJ1-5, the CDR3 gives the full variable domain: DAGVTQSPTHLIKTRGQQVTLRCSPKSGHDTVSWYQQALGQGPQFIFQYYEEEERQRGNFPDRFSGHQFPNYSSELNVNALLLGDSALYLCASSTRDGLAQHFGDGTRLSIL.

The rearrangement joins TRBV5-1 to TRBJ2-7; TRBD1 matches at 9 bases. V was clipped by 0 bases and J by 5 bases; unmatched bases: 3. This CDR3 has 14 residues. Germline assignment: CDR1 SGHRS and CDR2 YFSETQ. The CDR3 protein is CASSLETGGNEQYF. CDR3 nucleotides: TGCGCCAGCAGCTTGGAGACAGGGGGGAACGAGCAGTACTTC. Complete variable domain (other parts from reference TRBV5-1 and TRBJ2-7): KAGVTQTPRYLIKTRGQQVTLSCSPISGHRSVSWYQQTPGQGLQFLFEYFSETQRNKGNFPGRFSGRQFSNSRSEMNVSTLELGDSALYLCASSLETGGNEQYFGPGTRLTVT.

This clonotype was detected a few times. V gene TRBV20-1 combines with J gene TRBJ2-7; D not resolved. CDR3 size: 13 residues. V was shortened by 2 bases and J by 1 base, with 9 bases between the two germline ends. The germline V gene encodes CDR1 DFQATT and CDR2 SNEGSKA (reference sequence). In DNA form, the CDR3 reads TGCAGTGCTAGACAAGGCCTATCCTACGAGCAGTACTTC. This translates into CSARQGLSYEQYF.

The chain has TRBV18 and TRBJ2-7; D perhaps matches TRBD1 (5 bases). The CDR3 consists of 12 residues. Germline V lookup: CDR1 KGHSH, CDR2 LQKENI. The V end was cut by 6 bases, the J end by 2 bases, with 8 bases between. The CDR3 DNA reads as TGTGCCAGCTCGGGGCCGGCCTACGAGCAGTACTTC. It is translated as CASSGPAYEQYF. Variable domain in full (rest from reference TRBV18 and TRBJ2-7): NAGVMQNPRHLVRRRGQEARLRCSPMKGHSHVYWYRQLPEEGLKFMVYLQKENIIDESGMPKERFSAEFPKEGPSILRIQQVVRGDSAAYFCASSGPAYEQYFGPGTRLTVT.

The chain is built from TRBV19 and TRBJ2-6, with TRBD2 as a possible D gene (6 bases). Germline CDR1 LNHDA, CDR2 SQIVND (reference sequence). CDR3 length equals 16 residues. V lost 4 bases, J lost 0 bases, and 10 bases lay in between. The CDR3 nucleotides read TGTGCCAGTAGTAGTCCGGGAGTCTCTGGGGCCAACGTCCTGACTTTC. Its translation: CASSSPGVSGANVLTF.

Only a few counts were recorded for this clonotype. The chain couples TRBV3-1 to TRBJ2-1; D is unresolved. Trimming took off 4 bases at V and 8 bases at J, with 18 bases between the two ends. CDR1 is LGHDT and CDR2 is YNNKEL in the germline V gene (reference sequence). CDR3 length: 15 residues. This CDR3 reads CASSPLETKFDEQFF. In nucleotides, the CDR3 is TGTGCCAGCAGCCCCCTCGAGACAAAGTTCGATGAGCAGTTCTTC.

The rearrangement uses TRBV4-2 and TRBJ1-6; possible D gene TRBD1, 6 bases. Trimming pared 4 bases from V and 7 bases from J, leaving 17 bases between. The CDR3 has 16 residues. CDR1 is LGHNA, CDR2 YNFKEQ, per germline. CDR3: CASSPRPGGGNSPLHF. CDR3 sequence (DNA): TGTGCCAGCAGCCCGCGCCCCGGGGGCGGGAATTCACCCCTCCACTTT.

This clonotype was counted between two and nine times. This rearrangement joins TRBV12-3 or TRBV12-4 to TRBJ2-6, with 7 positions matching TRBD1. This CDR3 spans 19 amino acids. V shed 7 bases, J shed 2 bases, and the junction held 17 bases outside the gene matches. CDR3 sequence: CASMSSHDRVLTGANVLTF. The CDR3 region has the DNA TGTGCCAGCATGTCGTCCCACGACAGGGTTCTCACTGGGGCCAACGTCCTGACTTTC.

This sequence joins TRBV9 and TRBJ2-5; tentative D call: TRBD1 (6 bases). The CDR3 is made up of 15 amino acids. Per the germline V gene, CDR1 is SGDLS and CDR2 is YYNGEE. V lost 2 bases, J lost 0 bases, and 11 bases lay in between. The CDR3 is CASSVKGHYQETQYF. DNA for the CDR3: TGTGCCAGCAGCGTGAAGGGACACTACCAAGAGACCCAGTACTTC.

The gene calls are TRBV5-1 and TRBJ1-1; D is perhaps TRBD1 (5 bases). Germline V gene sequence: CDR1 SGHRS, CDR2 YFSETQ. Trimming removed 0 bases from V and 0 bases from J, with 15 bases in between. CDR3 length: 17 amino acids. CDR3 protein: CASSLGASDRVNTEAFF. The CDR3 coding sequence is TGCGCCAGCAGCTTGGGGGCCAGCGACAGAGTGAACACTGAAGCTTTCTTT.

V and J are TRBV9 and TRBJ1-2; TRBD1 might be the D (5 bases). The length of the CDR3 is 15 residues. Germline CDR1 is SGDLS and CDR2 is YYNGEE. Trimming removed 4 bases from V and 5 bases from J, with 18 bases in between. CDR3 region: CASSPKRDLGYGYTF. In DNA form, the CDR3 reads TGTGCCAGCAGCCCGAAGCGGGACCTGGGTTATGGCTACACCTTC. Combining the CDR3 with reference TRBV9 and TRBJ1-2 gives the whole variable domain DSGVTQTPKHLITATGQRVTLRCSPRSGDLSVYWYQQSLDQGLQFLIQYYNGEERAKGNILERFSAQQFPDLHSELNLSSLELGDSALYFCASSPKRDLGYGYTFGSGTRLTVV.

This clonotype has at least ten counts. The chain links TRBV5-1 to TRBJ2-7; D unclear. The germline V gene encodes CDR1 SGHRS and CDR2 YFSETQ. Trimming took 3 bases from V and 2 from J, leaving 9 bases between them. The CDR3 is 13 residues long. CDR3 nucleotides: TGCGCCAGCAGCTACCCTGGGACCTACGAGCAGTACTTC. Amino acids: CASSYPGTYEQYF.

This clonotype was counted between two and nine times. The gene calls are TRBV6-5 and TRBJ1-6; D not resolved. V lost 2 bases and J lost 10, with 18 bases in between. Germline lookup yields CDR1 MNHEY and CDR2 SVGAGI. The CDR3 is 16 amino acids. CDR3 sequence (DNA): TGTGCCAGCAGTTACGGGGAACGAGGCAGACCCTCACCCCTCCACTTT. Amino acids: CASSYGERGRPSPLHF.

The chain has TRBV12-3 or TRBV12-4 and TRBJ1-5; 7 bases agree with TRBD1. Trimming removed 8 bases from V and 6 bases from J; junction bases left unmatched: 10. The CDR3 covers 14 residues. The CDR3 sequence is CASGGQLVSQPQHF. Written as DNA, the CDR3 is TGTGCCAGCGGGGGACAGTTGGTATCTCAGCCCCAGCATTTT.

The chain is built from TRBV12-3 or TRBV12-4 and TRBJ2-1, with D possibly being TRBD2 (7 bases). The CDR3 extends over 14 amino acids. V dropped 4 bases and J dropped 5 bases, with 12 bases sitting between them. The CDR3 nucleotides are TGTGCCAGCAGTTCCAGCGGGACAAACAATGAGCAGTTCTTC. Encoded protein: CASSSSGTNNEQFF.

This clonotype was recorded a few times. This rearrangement joins TRBV12-3 or TRBV12-4 to TRBJ2-2; 9 bases fit TRBD2. This CDR3 has 16 residues. Germline trimming cut 7 bases from V and 5 bases from J; bases unmatched to any gene: 11. The CDR3 DNA reads as TGTGCCAGCACCCCTTGGCGGGAGGGTGGTACCGGGGAGCTGTTTTTT. It specifies CASTPWREGGTGELFF.

This chain links TRBV5-1 with TRBJ2-1; no clear D gene. This CDR3 region has 15 residues. V was cut by 0 bases and J by 2 bases, with 9 bases left in between. Germline V gene sequence: CDR1 SGHRS, CDR2 YFSETQ. CDR3 bases: TGCGCCAGCAGCTTGGGAGAGGACCCCTACAATGAGCAGTTCTTC. It yields the protein CASSLGEDPYNEQFF.

The chain is built from TRBV5-1 and TRBJ2-6, with D possibly being TRBD2 (5 bases). Trimming shortened V by 4 bases and J by 2 bases, and 22 bases separated the two germline ends. This CDR3 is 19 amino acids long. Germline values: CDR1 SGHRS, CDR2 YFSETQ. CDR3 residues: CASSLGRGQFWTGANVLTF. The CDR3, as DNA: TGCGCCAGCAGCCTCGGTAGAGGGCAGTTCTGGACTGGGGCCAACGTCCTGACTTTC.

The chain employs TRBV11-1 and TRBJ2-7; D is possibly TRBD1 (5 bases). The V gene's germline CDR1 is SGHAT and CDR2 FQDESV (reference sequence). V lost 4 bases, J lost 0 bases, and 13 bases lay in between. The length of the CDR3 is 15 residues. This CDR3 is CASSSWTRSSYEQYF. The CDR3 nucleotides are TGTGCCAGCAGCTCTTGGACAAGGAGCTCCTACGAGCAGTACTTC.

This chain connects TRBV6-1 to TRBJ2-5, with D tentatively TRBD1 (6 bases). Germline V gene lookup returns CDR1 MNHNS and CDR2 SASEGT. The CDR3 consists of 17 residues. Trimming removed 3 bases from V and 4 bases from J, with 21 bases in between. The CDR3 region is CASSDVGHRDRPETQYF. The CDR3, as DNA: TGTGCCAGCAGTGATGTGGGTCACAGGGATCGCCCAGAGACCCAGTACTTC.

The rearrangement joins TRBV12-3 or TRBV12-4 to TRBJ2-2; 7 bases align to TRBD2. V shed 4 bases and J 5 bases; nucleotides not matched to a gene: 13. This CDR3 is 17 amino acids long. CDR3 sequence reads: CASSWAGAGVRTGELFF. The CDR3 nucleotides read TGTGCCAGCAGTTGGGCTGGGGCGGGGGTCCGAACCGGGGAGCTGTTTTTT.